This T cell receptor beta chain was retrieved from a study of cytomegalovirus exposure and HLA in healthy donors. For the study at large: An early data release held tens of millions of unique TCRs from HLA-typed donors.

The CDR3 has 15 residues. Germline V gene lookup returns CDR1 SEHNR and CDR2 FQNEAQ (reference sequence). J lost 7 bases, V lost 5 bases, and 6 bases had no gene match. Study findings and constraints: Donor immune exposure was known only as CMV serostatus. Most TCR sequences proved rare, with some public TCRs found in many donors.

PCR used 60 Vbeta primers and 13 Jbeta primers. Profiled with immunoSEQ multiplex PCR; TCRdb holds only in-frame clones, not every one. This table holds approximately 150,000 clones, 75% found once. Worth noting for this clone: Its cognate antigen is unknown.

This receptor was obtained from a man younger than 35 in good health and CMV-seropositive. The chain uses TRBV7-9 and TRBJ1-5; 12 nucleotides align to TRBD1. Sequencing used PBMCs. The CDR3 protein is CASSVGQGAQQPQHF. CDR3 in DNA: TGTGCCAGCAGCGTGGGACAGGGGGCCCAGCAGCCCCAGCATTTT.